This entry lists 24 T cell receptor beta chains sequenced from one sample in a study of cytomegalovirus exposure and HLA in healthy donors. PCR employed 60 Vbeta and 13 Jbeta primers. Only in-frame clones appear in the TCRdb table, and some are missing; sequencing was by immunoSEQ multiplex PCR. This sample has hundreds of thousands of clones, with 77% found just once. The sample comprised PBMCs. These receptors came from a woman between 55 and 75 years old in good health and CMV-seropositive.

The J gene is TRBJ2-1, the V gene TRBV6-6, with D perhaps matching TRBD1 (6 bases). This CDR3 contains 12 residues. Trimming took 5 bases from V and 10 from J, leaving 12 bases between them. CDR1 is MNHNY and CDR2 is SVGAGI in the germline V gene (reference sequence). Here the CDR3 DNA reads TGTGCCAGCAGTAAGATGGACAGAGAGCAGTTCTTC. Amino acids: CASSKMDREQFF.

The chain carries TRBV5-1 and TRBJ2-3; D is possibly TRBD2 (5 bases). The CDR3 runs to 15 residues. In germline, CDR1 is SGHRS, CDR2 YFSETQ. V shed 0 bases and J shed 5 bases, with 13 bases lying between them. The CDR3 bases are TGCGCCAGCAGCTTGGCCGCCGCGGGCGTAGATACGCAGTATTTT. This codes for CASSLAAAGVDTQYF. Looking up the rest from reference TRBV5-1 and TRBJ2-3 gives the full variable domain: KAGVTQTPRYLIKTRGQQVTLSCSPISGHRSVSWYQQTPGQGLQFLFEYFSETQRNKGNFPGRFSGRQFSNSRSEMNVSTLELGDSALYLCASSLAAAGVDTQYFGPGTRLTVL.

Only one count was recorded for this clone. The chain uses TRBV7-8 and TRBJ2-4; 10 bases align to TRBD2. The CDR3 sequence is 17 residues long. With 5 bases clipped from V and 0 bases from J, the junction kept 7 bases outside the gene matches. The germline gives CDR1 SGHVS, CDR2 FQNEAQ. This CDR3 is CASSPRTSGVAKNIQYF. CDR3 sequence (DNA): TGTGCCAGCAGCCCAAGGACTAGCGGAGTAGCCAAAAACATTCAGTACTTC.

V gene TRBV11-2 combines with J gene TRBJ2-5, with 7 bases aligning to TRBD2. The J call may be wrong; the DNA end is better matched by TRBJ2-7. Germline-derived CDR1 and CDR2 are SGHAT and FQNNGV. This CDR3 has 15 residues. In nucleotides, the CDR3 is TGTGCCAGCAGCCCGGTAGCGGGCCGCTCCTACGAGCAGTACTTC. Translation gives CASSPVAGRSYEQYF.

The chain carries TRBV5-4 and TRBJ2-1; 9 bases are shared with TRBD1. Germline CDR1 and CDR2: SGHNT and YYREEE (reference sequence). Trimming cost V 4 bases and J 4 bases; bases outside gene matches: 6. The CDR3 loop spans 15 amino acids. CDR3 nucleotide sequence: TGTGCCAGCAGCCCCGGGACAGGGTTATACAATGAGCAGTTCTTC. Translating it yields CASSPGTGLYNEQFF.

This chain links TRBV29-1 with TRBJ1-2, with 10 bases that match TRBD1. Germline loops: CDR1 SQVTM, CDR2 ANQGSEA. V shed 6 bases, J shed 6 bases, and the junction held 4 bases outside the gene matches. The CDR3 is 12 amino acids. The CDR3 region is CSVRQGADGYTF. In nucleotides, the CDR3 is TGCAGCGTCAGACAGGGGGCTGATGGCTACACCTTC.

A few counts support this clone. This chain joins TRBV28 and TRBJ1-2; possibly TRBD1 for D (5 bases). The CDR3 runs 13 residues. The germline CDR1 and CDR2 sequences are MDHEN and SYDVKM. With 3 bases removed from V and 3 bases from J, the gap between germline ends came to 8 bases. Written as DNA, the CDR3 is TGTGCCAGCAGTTTGGGGGGGTACTATGGCTACACCTTC. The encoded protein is CASSLGGYYGYTF.

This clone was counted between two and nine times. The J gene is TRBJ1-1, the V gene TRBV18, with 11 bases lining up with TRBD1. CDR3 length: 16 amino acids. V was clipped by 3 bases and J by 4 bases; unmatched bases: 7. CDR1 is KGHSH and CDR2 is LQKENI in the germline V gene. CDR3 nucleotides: TGTGCCAGCTCACCCGGGACAGGGGGTATAATCACTGAAGCTTTCTTT. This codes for CASSPGTGGIITEAFF. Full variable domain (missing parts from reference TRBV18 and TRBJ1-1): NAGVMQNPRHLVRRRGQEARLRCSPMKGHSHVYWYRQLPEEGLKFMVYLQKENIIDESGMPKERFSAEFPKEGPSILRIQQVVRGDSAAYFCASSPGTGGIITEAFFGQGTRLTVV.

The CDR3 DNA follows: TGCGCCAGCAGCCATCCGGGAAGCGGAGAGACCCAGTACTTC. Protein sequence: CASSHPGSGETQYF. The chain recombines TRBV4-1 with TRBJ2-5; D is perhaps TRBD2 (5 bases). Germline CDR1 reads MGHRA; CDR2 reads YSYEKL. This CDR3 is built from 14 residues. V lost 3 bases and J lost 4, with 12 bases in between.

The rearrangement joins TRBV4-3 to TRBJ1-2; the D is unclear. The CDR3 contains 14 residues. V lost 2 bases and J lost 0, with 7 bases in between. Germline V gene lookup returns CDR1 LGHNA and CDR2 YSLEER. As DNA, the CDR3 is TGCGCCAGCAGCCAATCGGTGACTAACTATGGCTACACCTTC. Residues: CASSQSVTNYGYTF.

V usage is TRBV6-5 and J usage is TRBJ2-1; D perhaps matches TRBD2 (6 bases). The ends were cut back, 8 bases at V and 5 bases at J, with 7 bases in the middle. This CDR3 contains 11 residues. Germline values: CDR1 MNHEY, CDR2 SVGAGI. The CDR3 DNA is TGTGCCAGCGGGGGGAACAATGAGCAGTTCTTC. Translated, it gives CASGGNNEQFF.

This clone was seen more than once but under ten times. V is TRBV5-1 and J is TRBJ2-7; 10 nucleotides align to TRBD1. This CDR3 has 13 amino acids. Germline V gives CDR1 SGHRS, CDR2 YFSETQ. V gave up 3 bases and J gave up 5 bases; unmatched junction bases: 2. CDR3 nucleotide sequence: TGCGCCAGCAGCTCGGGACAGGGGAACGAGCAGTACTTC. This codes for CASSSGQGNEQYF.

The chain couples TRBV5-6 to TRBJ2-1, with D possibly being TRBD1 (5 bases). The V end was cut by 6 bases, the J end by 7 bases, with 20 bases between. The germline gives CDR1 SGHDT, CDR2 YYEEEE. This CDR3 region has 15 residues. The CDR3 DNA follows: TGTGCCAGCATCCAAAAAGACAGATACTTTAATGAGCAGTTCTTC. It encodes CASIQKDRYFNEQFF.

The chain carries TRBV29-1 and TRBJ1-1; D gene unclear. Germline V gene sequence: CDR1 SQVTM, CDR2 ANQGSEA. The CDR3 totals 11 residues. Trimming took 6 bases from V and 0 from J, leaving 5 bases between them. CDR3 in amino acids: CSVGMNTEAFF. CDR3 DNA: TGCAGCGTCGGGATGAACACTGAAGCTTTCTTT.

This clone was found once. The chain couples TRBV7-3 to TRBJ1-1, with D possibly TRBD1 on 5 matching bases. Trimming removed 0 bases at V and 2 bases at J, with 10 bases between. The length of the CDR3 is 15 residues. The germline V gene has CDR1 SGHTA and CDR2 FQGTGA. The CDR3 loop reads CASSLTRQPNTEAFF. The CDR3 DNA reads TGTGCCAGCAGCTTAACCCGACAGCCTAACACTGAAGCTTTCTTT. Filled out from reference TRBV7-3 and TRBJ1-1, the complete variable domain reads GAGVSQTPSNKVTEKGKYVELRCDPISGHTALYWYRQSLGQGPEFLIYFQGTGAADDSGLPNDRFFAVRPEGSVSTLKIQRTERGDSAVYLCASSLTRQPNTEAFFGQGTRLTVV.

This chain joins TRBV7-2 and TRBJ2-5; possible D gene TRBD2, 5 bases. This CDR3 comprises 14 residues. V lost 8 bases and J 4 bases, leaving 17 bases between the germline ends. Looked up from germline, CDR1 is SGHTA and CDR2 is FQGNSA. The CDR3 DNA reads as TGTGCCAGCGCTCGAGCGGTACGGGGAGAGACCCAGTACTTC. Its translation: CASARAVRGETQYF.

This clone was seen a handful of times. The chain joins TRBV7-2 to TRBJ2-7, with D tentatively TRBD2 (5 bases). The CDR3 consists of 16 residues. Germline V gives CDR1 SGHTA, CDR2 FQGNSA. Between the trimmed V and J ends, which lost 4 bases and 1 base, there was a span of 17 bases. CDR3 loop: CASSSSRSSRSYEQYF. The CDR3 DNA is TGTGCCAGCAGCTCAAGCAGGTCTAGCCGGTCCTACGAGCAGTACTTC.

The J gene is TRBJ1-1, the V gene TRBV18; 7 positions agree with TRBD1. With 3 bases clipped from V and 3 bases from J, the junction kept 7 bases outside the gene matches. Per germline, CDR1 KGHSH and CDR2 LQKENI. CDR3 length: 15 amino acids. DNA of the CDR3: TGTGCCAGCTCACCTAACAGGGGCGGGCACACTGAAGCTTTCTTT. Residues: CASSPNRGGHTEAFF.

The CDR3 coding sequence is TGTGCCAGCAGCGTAGGGTTCGAGAATGAGCAGTTCTTC. It is translated as CASSVGFENEQFF. The chain joins TRBV9 to TRBJ2-1; no clear D gene. Germline assignment: CDR1 SGDLS and CDR2 YYNGEE. Trimming left V 0 bases short and J 7 bases short, with 8 bases between. CDR3 length: 13 residues.

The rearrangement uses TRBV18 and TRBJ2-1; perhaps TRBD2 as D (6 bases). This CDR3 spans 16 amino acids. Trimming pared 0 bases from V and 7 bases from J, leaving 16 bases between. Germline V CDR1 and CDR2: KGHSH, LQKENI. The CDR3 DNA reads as TGTGCCAGCTCACCACCTAGCGGAGCCCCTCAGAATGAGCAGTTCTTC. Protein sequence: CASSPPSGAPQNEQFF.

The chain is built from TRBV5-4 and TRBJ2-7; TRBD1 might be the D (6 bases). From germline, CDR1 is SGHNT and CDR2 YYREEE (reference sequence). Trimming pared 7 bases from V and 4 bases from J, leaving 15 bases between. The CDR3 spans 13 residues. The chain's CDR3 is CASGNREMYEQYF. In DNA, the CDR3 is TGTGCCAGCGGGAACAGGGAAATGTACGAGCAGTACTTC.

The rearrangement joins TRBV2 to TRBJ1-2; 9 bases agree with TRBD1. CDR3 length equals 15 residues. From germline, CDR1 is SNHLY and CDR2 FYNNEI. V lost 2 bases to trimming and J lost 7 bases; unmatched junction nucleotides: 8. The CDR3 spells CASSEFEQGAGGYTF. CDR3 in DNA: TGTGCCAGCAGTGAATTCGAACAGGGGGCGGGTGGCTACACCTTC.

CDR3 DNA: TGCGCCAGCAGCCGGGACCCGGGAGGTGGCTACACCTTC. This encodes CASSRDPGGGYTF. The gene calls are TRBV4-3 and TRBJ1-2; D perhaps matches TRBD1 (5 bases). There are 13 residues in the CDR3. Deletions cut 4 bases from V and 7 bases from J, with 13 bases between. CDR1 is LGHNA, CDR2 YSLEER, per germline.

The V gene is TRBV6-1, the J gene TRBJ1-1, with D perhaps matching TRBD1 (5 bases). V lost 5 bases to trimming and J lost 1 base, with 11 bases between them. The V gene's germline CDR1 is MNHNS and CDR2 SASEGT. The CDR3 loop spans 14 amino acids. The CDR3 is CASSLRQTNTEAFF. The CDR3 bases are TGTGCCAGCAGTCTCCGACAGACGAACACTGAAGCTTTCTTT.